These 30 T cell receptor beta chains originate from one sample sequenced in a study of beta chain features in type 1 diabetes. Study conclusions and caveats: Shorter TCRB CDR3s, moderately but significantly so, were found in Type 1 diabetes patients in all four CD4+ subsets.

Since all of the isolated RNA was reverse transcribed, expressed TCRB transcripts were what got sequenced. The method was immunoSEQ multiplex PCR; TCRdb's version includes in-frame clones alone and lacks a portion of them. The data hold hundreds of thousands of clones, with roughly 13% observed a single time. Antigens for these TCRs are unknown. Input material: naive CD4+ T cells from blood. The source is a man aged 18 to 30 with type 1 diabetes.

This clone was counted only a few times. The chain carries TRBV14 and TRBJ1-1, with 9 bases fitting TRBD1. The germline CDR1 and CDR2 sequences are SGHDN and FVKESK. The ends lost 5 bases at V and 5 bases at J; junction bases unmatched: 3. This CDR3 region has 13 residues. As DNA, the CDR3 is TGTGCCAGCAGCATGACAGGGGGAACTGAAGCTTTCTTT. Translated: CASSMTGGTEAFF.

The chain couples TRBV5-1 to TRBJ2-2, with D maybe TRBD2 (5 bases). V gave up 1 base and J gave up 2 bases, with 9 bases separating them. The CDR3 covers 15 residues. CDR1 and CDR2 (germline): SGHRS, YFSETQ. DNA for the CDR3: TGCGCCAGCAGCTTGCCCGGACTTAACACCGGGGAGCTGTTTTTT. This encodes CASSLPGLNTGELFF. The full variable domain, in which reference TRBV5-1 and TRBJ2-2 provide the parts outside the CDR3, is KAGVTQTPRYLIKTRGQQVTLSCSPISGHRSVSWYQQTPGQGLQFLFEYFSETQRNKGNFPGRFSGRQFSNSRSEMNVSTLELGDSALYLCASSLPGLNTGELFFGEGSRLTVL.

V usage is TRBV19 and J usage is TRBJ2-1; D uncertain. This CDR3 is built from 13 residues. Between the trimmed V and J ends, which lost 3 bases and 5 bases, there was a span of 8 bases. The germline CDR1 and CDR2 sequences are LNHDA and SQIVND (reference sequence). This chain's CDR3 is CASSIRRNNEQFF. DNA of the CDR3: TGTGCCAGTAGTATCAGGCGTAACAATGAGCAGTTCTTC.

The table lists this clone with a few counts. The chain joins TRBV29-1 to TRBJ1-1, with 8 bases that match TRBD1. The germline CDR1 and CDR2 sequences are SQVTM and ANQGSEA. J lost 0 bases, V lost 7 bases, and 1 base had no gene match. The CDR3 extends over 12 amino acids. CDR3 protein: CSEGQVNTEAFF. CDR3 bases: TGCAGCGAGGGACAGGTGAACACTGAAGCTTTCTTT.

J is TRBJ2-2 and V is TRBV10-3; D unresolved. Germline V gives CDR1 ENHRY, CDR2 SYGVKD. The CDR3 has 15 amino acids. V lost 1 base to trimming and J lost 2 bases, with 8 bases between them. The CDR3: CAISEYGRNTGELFF. As DNA, the CDR3 is TGTGCCATCAGTGAGTACGGCAGAAACACCGGGGAGCTGTTTTTT.

This clone showed up just a few times. The chain links TRBV10-3 to TRBJ2-1; no clear D. The ends were cut back, 2 bases at V and 9 bases at J, with 8 bases in the middle. Germline V CDR1 and CDR2: ENHRY, SYGVKD. CDR3 size: 12 residues. CDR3 sequence reads: CAISETPTEQFF. CDR3 in DNA: TGTGCCATCAGTGAGACCCCCACTGAGCAGTTCTTC.

This clone has only a few counts. The rearrangement links TRBV7-6 to TRBJ2-7, with D tentatively TRBD1 or TRBD2 (5 bases each). With 2 bases removed from V and 3 bases from J, the gap between germline ends came to 17 bases. The CDR3 consists of 16 residues. Germline V gene lookup returns CDR1 SGHVS and CDR2 FNYEAQ. The CDR3 DNA follows: TGTGCCAGCAGCTTAATCGACCGGGACCCGAGCTACGAGCAGTACTTC. It yields the protein CASSLIDRDPSYEQYF.

Concerning this clone: Other DNA sequences in the sample encode the same CDR3. The CDR3 DNA sequence: TGCGCCAGCAGCCCTGGTAGGGGCCAAGAGACCCAGTACTTC. As protein: CASSPGRGQETQYF. The chain carries TRBV5-1 and TRBJ2-5; the D gene is possibly TRBD1 (5 bases). This CDR3 region has 14 residues. Germline assignment: CDR1 SGHRS and CDR2 YFSETQ. V lost 4 bases to trimming and J lost 1 base, with 11 bases between them.

V and J are TRBV7-6 and TRBJ2-1; 10 bases fit TRBD1. CDR3 size: 14 residues. The V segment lost 4 bases and the J segment 7 bases; nucleotides outside the gene matches: 4. Germline V lookup: CDR1 SGHVS, CDR2 FNYEAQ. CDR3 coding DNA: TGTGCCAGCAGCTCCCGGGACAGGGGTAATGAGCAGTTCTTC. This gives the protein CASSSRDRGNEQFF.

This clone has more than one count but fewer than ten. The gene calls are TRBV28 and TRBJ2-5; 7 nucleotides align to TRBD2. The CDR3 length is 13 residues. Germline CDR1 MDHEN, CDR2 SYDVKM. J gave up 2 bases and V 7 bases, and 4 bases lay outside the gene matches. CDR3 residues: CASIPGGQETQYF. For the CDR3, the DNA is TGTGCCAGCATCCCCGGGGGGCAAGAGACCCAGTACTTC.

CDR3 amino acids: CASSFASGELFF. CDR3 DNA sequence: TGTGCCAGCAGTTTCGCTTCCGGGGAGCTGTTTTTT. This chain links TRBV27 with TRBJ2-2; D unresolved. Germline-derived CDR1 and CDR2 are MNHEY and SMNVEV (reference sequence). The CDR3 is 12 residues long. Deletions cut 3 bases from V and 6 bases from J, with 5 bases between.

This clone was detected a few times. The sample carries other DNA sequences with the same CDR3. The chain has TRBV2 and TRBJ2-5; D ambiguous. The germline V and J ends were trimmed by 4 bases and 3 bases, with 3 bases remaining between them. In germline, CDR1 is SNHLY, CDR2 FYNNEI. The CDR3 is made up of 11 amino acids. The chain's CDR3 is CASSGEETQYF. The CDR3 DNA is TGTGCCAGCAGTGGGGAAGAGACCCAGTACTTC. The full variable domain, its missing parts supplied by reference TRBV2 and TRBJ2-5, is EPEVTQTPSHQVTQMGQEVILRCVPISNHLYFYWYRQILGQKVEFLVSFYNNEISEKSEIFDDQFSVERPDGSNFTLKIRSTKLEDSAMYFCASSGEETQYFGPGTRLLVL.

This clone has a handful of counts. The chain recombines TRBV4-1 with TRBJ2-3; the match to TRBD2 covers 13 bases. CDR3 length equals 19 residues. Trimming took 6 bases from V and 1 from J; bases not matched to a gene: 13. Germline values: CDR1 MGHRA, CDR2 YSYEKL. The CDR3, as DNA: TGCGCCAGCAGTCACCCAGGGACTAGCGGGACGTTAGGCACAGATACGCAGTATTTT. Translation gives CASSHPGTSGTLGTDTQYF.

The J gene is TRBJ2-7, the V gene TRBV28; 9 bases align to TRBD1. Trimming took 5 bases from V and 4 from J; bases not matched to a gene: 9. The germline gives CDR1 MDHEN, CDR2 SYDVKM. This CDR3 is built from 15 residues. CDR3 nucleotides: TGTGCCAGCAGTCGGTGGACAGGGGTCGGGTACGAGCAGTACTTC. It encodes CASSRWTGVGYEQYF.

V gene TRBV7-9 combines with J gene TRBJ2-7; 11 nucleotides match TRBD2. The V and J ends lost 5 bases and 4 bases, in that order; junction bases with no gene match: 4. The germline V gene encodes CDR1 SEHNR and CDR2 FQNEAQ (reference sequence). There are 14 residues in the CDR3. The CDR3: CASSPSGGPYEQYF. CDR3 in DNA: TGTGCCAGCAGCCCTAGCGGGGGGCCATACGAGCAGTACTTC.

V usage is TRBV5-1 and J usage is TRBJ2-3; tentatively, D is TRBD2 (6 bases). The CDR3 runs 14 residues. Germline CDR1 SGHRS, CDR2 YFSETQ. V lost 2 bases to trimming and J lost 1 base, with 8 bases between them. CDR3 coding DNA: TGCGCCAGCAGCTTTGGCGGGGGCACAGATACGCAGTATTTT. Its protein product is CASSFGGGTDTQYF.

This clone has only a few counts. Different DNA sequences within this sample yield the same CDR3. The chain uses TRBV29-1 and TRBJ1-6; 7 positions match TRBD1. V lost 4 bases, J lost 6 bases, and 3 bases stayed unmatched. Germline V lookup: CDR1 SQVTM, CDR2 ANQGSEA. The CDR3 extends over 13 amino acids. CDR3 protein: CSVVTGVNSPLHF. CDR3 sequence (DNA): TGCAGCGTTGTTACAGGGGTTAATTCACCCCTCCACTTT.

This clone was observed a handful of times. The chain has TRBV4-1 and TRBJ1-6; D not certain. The germline V gene encodes CDR1 MGHRA and CDR2 YSYEKL. The CDR3 length is 18 residues. Between the trimmed V and J ends, which lost 0 bases and 4 bases, there was a span of 16 bases. CDR3 in DNA: TGCGCCAGCAGCCAAGAAACGGACCCCCTGGGGTATAATTCACCCCTCCACTTT. It yields the protein CASSQETDPLGYNSPLHF.

This clone was seen more than once but under ten times. The chain couples TRBV27 to TRBJ1-1, with D unclear. CDR1 is MNHEY and CDR2 is SMNVEV in the germline V gene (reference sequence). The CDR3 has 11 residues. V lost 6 bases and J lost 11, with 13 bases in between. The CDR3 loop reads CASRGGSTAFF. CDR3 DNA sequence: TGTGCCAGCAGGGGAGGGTCTACTGCTTTCTTT.

A note on this clone: The same CDR3 can be traced to other DNA sequences in this sample. The chain carries TRBV7-9 and TRBJ1-3; no definite D call. The germline V gene encodes CDR1 SEHNR and CDR2 FQNEAQ (reference sequence). Trimming removed 1 base at V and 0 bases at J, with 4 bases between. The length of the CDR3 is 14 residues. The CDR3 is CASSLGGSGNTIYF. The CDR3 DNA sequence: TGTGCCAGCAGCTTAGGGGGCTCTGGAAACACCATATATTTT.

This clone was picked up a small number of times. The chain is built from TRBV28 and TRBJ1-5; D not certain. V was clipped by 6 bases and J by 2 bases, with 20 bases between them. The CDR3 sequence is 17 residues long. Germline V gives CDR1 MDHEN, CDR2 SYDVKM. CDR3 loop: CASSSPASPWGNQPQHF. The CDR3 nucleotides are TGTGCCAGCAGCTCGCCCGCATCCCCGTGGGGCAATCAGCCCCAGCATTTT. Supplemented by reference TRBV28 and TRBJ1-5, the full variable domain reads DVKVTQSSRYLVKRTGEKVFLECVQDMDHENMFWYRQDPGLGLRLIYFSYDVKMKEKGDIPEGYSVSREKKERFSLILESASTNQTSMYLCASSSPASPWGNQPQHFGDGTRLSIL.

This chain joins TRBV5-1 and TRBJ2-7; D possibly matches TRBD1 or TRBD2 (6 bases each). The ends were cut back, 3 bases at V and 4 bases at J, with 11 bases in the middle. CDR3 length: 13 residues. Germline V CDR1 and CDR2: SGHRS, YFSETQ. This CDR3 reads CASSSTGTYEQYF. CDR3 nucleotides: TGCGCCAGCAGCTCTACAGGGACTTACGAGCAGTACTTC. Full variable domain (missing parts from reference TRBV5-1 and TRBJ2-7): KAGVTQTPRYLIKTRGQQVTLSCSPISGHRSVSWYQQTPGQGLQFLFEYFSETQRNKGNFPGRFSGRQFSNSRSEMNVSTLELGDSALYLCASSSTGTYEQYFGPGTRLTVT.

This chain connects TRBV5-1 to TRBJ2-3; TRBD1 matches 9 bases. The CDR3 extends over 15 amino acids. V was pared by 5 bases and J by 0 bases, with 4 bases of the junction left unmatched. The germline V gene encodes CDR1 SGHRS and CDR2 YFSETQ. In DNA form, the CDR3 reads TGCGCCAGCAGTTCCGGGACAGGGAGCACAGATACGCAGTATTTT. This translates into CASSSGTGSTDTQYF. Complete variable domain (other parts from reference TRBV5-1 and TRBJ2-3): KAGVTQTPRYLIKTRGQQVTLSCSPISGHRSVSWYQQTPGQGLQFLFEYFSETQRNKGNFPGRFSGRQFSNSRSEMNVSTLELGDSALYLCASSSGTGSTDTQYFGPGTRLTVL.

This clone turned up a few times. This chain joins TRBV5-1 and TRBJ1-5; D is undetermined. V lost 0 bases and J lost 1, with 8 bases in between. CDR1 and CDR2 from the germline V gene are SGHRS and YFSETQ. CDR3 size: 15 residues. CDR3 DNA: TGCGCCAGCAGCTTGGAGGCAGGAAGCAATCAGCCCCAGCATTTT. It translates to CASSLEAGSNQPQHF.

The chain couples TRBV2 to TRBJ2-3; TRBD1 matches at 8 bases. Germline V gives CDR1 SNHLY, CDR2 FYNNEI. CDR3 length: 16 residues. V lost 8 bases to trimming and J lost 4 bases; unmatched junction nucleotides: 14. The CDR3 bases are TGTGCCAGCCGCCGGACGACAGGGGTCCCTCCAGATACGCAGTATTTT. Amino acid sequence: CASRRTTGVPPDTQYF.

There are a few counts of this clone. The chain is built from TRBV2 and TRBJ1-6, with a possible D match to TRBD1 (5 bases). The CDR3 length is 12 residues. The germline V and J ends were trimmed by 6 bases and 14 bases, with 14 bases remaining between them. In germline, CDR1 is SNHLY, CDR2 FYNNEI. DNA of the CDR3: TGTGCCAGCAGCGACAGCCATTGGGCCCTCCACTTT. Translating gives CASSDSHWALHF.

This clone was picked up a small number of times. This chain joins TRBV5-4 and TRBJ2-7; D uncertain. Germline loops: CDR1 SGHNT, CDR2 YYREEE (reference sequence). V was cut by 0 bases and J by 5 bases, with 3 bases left in between. The CDR3 contains 11 residues. CDR3 sequence reads: CASSLGDEQYF. The DNA of the CDR3 is TGTGCCAGCAGCTTGGGAGACGAGCAGTACTTC.

V and J are TRBV14 and TRBJ2-1; 11 nucleotides match TRBD2. The V and J ends lost 2 bases and 9 bases, in that order; junction bases with no gene match: 6. This CDR3 is 15 amino acids long. Germline values: CDR1 SGHDN, CDR2 FVKESK. The CDR3 spells CASSQLAGGYSEQFF. The CDR3 nucleotides read TGTGCCAGCAGCCAACTAGCGGGGGGTTATAGTGAGCAGTTCTTC.

The CDR3 loop is CASSQGGRLWGNSYEQYF. The CDR3 DNA reads TGCGCCAGCAGCCAAGGAGGCAGGTTATGGGGCAACTCCTACGAGCAGTACTTC. This rearrangement joins TRBV4-1 to TRBJ2-7, with D tentatively TRBD1 (5 bases). Trimming removed 1 base from V and 0 bases from J, with 19 bases in between. The CDR3 sequence is 18 residues long. Germline loops: CDR1 MGHRA, CDR2 YSYEKL.

The CDR3 sequence is CASSSRGGTSNQPQHF. CDR3 DNA: TGTGCCAGCAGCTCCCGGGGAGGAACTAGCAATCAGCCCCAGCATTTT. The chain is built from TRBV7-8 and TRBJ1-5, with no clear D. This CDR3 contains 16 residues. The V and J ends lost 4 bases and 0 bases respectively, with 13 bases between them. Germline V gene data show CDR1 as SGHVS and CDR2 as FQNEAQ.